This is a list of T cell receptor beta chains from one sample in a study of cytomegalovirus exposure and HLA in healthy donors. Method: immunoSEQ multiplex PCR; TCRdb's copy keeps in-frame clones and lacks some. The repertoire includes 200,000 to 250,000 clones, around 87% of them detected once, and roughly 2.5% sits in the top ten. Sequences were obtained from PBMCs. These TCRs come from a man younger than 35 in good health and CMV-seronegative. Both conserved end residues are part of each CDR3. The D gene is left open where the match is weak. Clone sizes are given selectively: once, few, many, or a class where the clone is expanded.

TRBV4-1	NA	TRBJ2-7	NA	TGCGCCAGCAGCCAAGATCACACAATCTCGGGTGAAGAGCAGTACTTC	CASSQDHTISGEEQYF
TRBV6-5	NA	TRBJ1-2	NA	TGTGCCAGCAGTTACGGACAGTTCTATGGCTACACCTTC	CASSYGQFYGYTF
TRBV6-1	TRBD2	TRBJ2-7	NA	TGTGCCAGCAGACAGGCGGGGGGCGAGCAGTACTTC	CASRQAGGEQYF
TRBV19	TRBD1	TRBJ1-5	NA	TGTGCCAGTAGTATGACAGGGGGCAATCAGCCCCAGCATTTT	CASSMTGGNQPQHF
TRBV5-4	TRBD1	TRBJ2-1	NA	TGTGCCAGCAGCTTCAGGCAGGGGGTGATAAGGTCCTACAATGAGCAGTTCTTC	CASSFRQGVIRSYNEQFF
TRBV29-1	TRBD1	TRBJ1-1	NA	TGCAGCTCCAGACAGGGAAACACTGAAGCTTTCTTT	CSSRQGNTEAFF
TRBV5-1	TRBD1	TRBJ2-5	NA	TGCGCCAGCTACCCCGGGTGGGACAGGGTAAACCAAGAGACCCAGTACTTC	CASYPGWDRVNQETQYF
TRBV6-1	NA	TRBJ2-7	once	TGTGCCAGCAGTGAATTGGGGCAGAGGTCCGAGCAGTACTTC	CASSELGQRSEQYF
TRBV5-4	NA	TRBJ2-5	NA	TGTGCCAGCAGCTTGATATCAGGCCAAGAGACCCAGTACTTC	CASSLISGQETQYF
TRBV5-4	NA	TRBJ2-3	NA	TGTGCCAGCAGCTTACAGGTCACAGATACGCAGTATTTT	CASSLQVTDTQYF
TRBV7-9	NA	TRBJ2-1	NA	TGTGCCAGCAGCTTAGCTCAGACGGGGAACTCCTACAATGAGCAGTTCTTC	CASSLAQTGNSYNEQFF
TRBV2	TRBD1	TRBJ2-1	NA	TGTGCCAGCAGTCCCCTCGGGACAGATCTCAATGAGCAGTTCTTC	CASSPLGTDLNEQFF
TRBV5-4	TRBD2	TRBJ2-3	NA	TGTGCCAGCTTCCGGGGGGGCACAGATACGCAGTATTTT	CASFRGGTDTQYF
TRBV7-6	NA	TRBJ2-1	NA	TGTGCCAGCAGCTTAAATCCCCGGGGAGACAATGAGCAGTTCTTC	CASSLNPRGDNEQFF
TRBV28	NA	TRBJ1-4	NA	TGTGCCAGCAGTTTAGCAGGGCAGGGAGGAGAAAAACTGTTTTTT	CASSLAGQGGEKLFF
TRBV11-2	TRBD1	TRBJ1-4	NA	TGTGCCAGCAGCTTAAGGGGGCCTAATGAAAAACTGTTTTTT	CASSLRGPNEKLFF
TRBV7-8	NA	TRBJ2-7	NA	TGTGCCAGCAGCTTAGCCCACTACGAGCAGTACTTC	CASSLAHYEQYF
TRBV6-5	NA	TRBJ2-1	NA	TGTGCCACCCGAGATGGACAGGAGGGAGAATGGCAGTTCTTC	CATRDGQEGEWQFF
TRBV18	TRBD1	TRBJ2-2	few	TGTGCCAGCTCACCGGGACAGGGATACACCGGGGAGCTGTTTTTT	CASSPGQGYTGELFF
TRBV7-2	TRBD1	TRBJ2-7	NA	TGTGCCAGCAGCCTCTCCGGGACAGGGGACGAGCAGTACTTC	CASSLSGTGDEQYF
TRBV9	TRBD1	TRBJ1-6	NA	TGTGCCAGCAGCGTGACAGGGGTGGGCGATTCACCCCTCCACTTT	CASSVTGVGDSPLHF
TRBV6-5	TRBD2	TRBJ2-7	NA	TGTGCCAGCAGTTACGCCCGGGGGGAAACCTACGAGCAGTACTTC	CASSYARGETYEQYF
TRBV27	NA	TRBJ1-1	NA	TGTGCCAGCAGTTTTGGGCAGGGAAACACTGAAGCTTTCTTT	CASSFGQGNTEAFF
TRBV6-6	TRBD2	TRBJ2-5	NA	TGTGCCAGCAGAAGAGCGGGGGGGACCCAAGAGACCCAGTACTTC	CASRRAGGTQETQYF
TRBV5-1	NA	TRBJ1-1	NA	TGCGCCAGCAGCTTGGTTGGGGGCGCGAGCACTGAAGCTTTCTTT	CASSLVGGASTEAFF
TRBV20-1	NA	TRBJ2-7	NA	TGCAGTGCTTATCTCGGGTACGAGCAGTACTTC	CSAYLGYEQYF
TRBV29-1	TRBD2	TRBJ2-2	NA	TGCAGCGGAGCGGGGGTCCGCGGCGGGGAGCTGTTTTTT	CSGAGVRGGELFF
TRBV6-5	NA	TRBJ1-2	NA	TGTGCCAGCGGACGAGACAGCAAATCCTATGGCTACACCTTC	CASGRDSKSYGYTF
TRBV28	NA	TRBJ2-2	NA	TGTGCCAGCAGCCATCCGTGGCCAGGGATGATAGGGCGGGGGAACACCGGGGAGCTGTTTTTT	CASSHPWPGMIGRGNTGELFF
TRBV5-4	NA	TRBJ2-3	NA	TGTGCCAGCAGCTTGGAGTACGGGGCCGGGACTCCAGATACGCAGTATTTT	CASSLEYGAGTPDTQYF
TRBV29-1	TRBD2	TRBJ2-1	NA	TGCAGCGTTTCAGGGGTAGGGGGTGCCAGCGGGAGACTTTCCTACAATGAGCAGTTCTTC	CSVSGVGGASGRLSYNEQFF
TRBV12-5	NA	TRBJ1-2	NA	TGTGCTAGTGGCCCTCCGGCGGGTAACTATGGCTACACCTTC	CASGPPAGNYGYTF